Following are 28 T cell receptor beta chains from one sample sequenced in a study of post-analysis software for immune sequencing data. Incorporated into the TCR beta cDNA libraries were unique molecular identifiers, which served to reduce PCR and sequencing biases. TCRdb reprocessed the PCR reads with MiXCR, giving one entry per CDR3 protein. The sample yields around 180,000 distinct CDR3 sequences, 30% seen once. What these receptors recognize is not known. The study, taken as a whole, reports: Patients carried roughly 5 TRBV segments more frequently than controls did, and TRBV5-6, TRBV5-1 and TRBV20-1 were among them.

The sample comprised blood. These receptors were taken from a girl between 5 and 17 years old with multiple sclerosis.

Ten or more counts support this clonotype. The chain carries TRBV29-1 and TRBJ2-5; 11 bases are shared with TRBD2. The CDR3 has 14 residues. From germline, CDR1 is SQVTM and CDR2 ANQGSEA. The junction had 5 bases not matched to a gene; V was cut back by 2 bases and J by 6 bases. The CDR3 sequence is CSVEPTSGIQTQYF. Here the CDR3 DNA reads TGCAGCGTTGAACCGACTAGCGGGATCCAGACCCAGTACTTC. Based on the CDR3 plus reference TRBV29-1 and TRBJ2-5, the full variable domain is SAVISQKPSRDICQRGTSLTIQCQVDSQVTMMFWYRQQPGQSLTLIATANQGSEATYESGFVIDKFPISRPNLTFSTLTVSNMSPEDSSIYLCSVEPTSGIQTQYFGPGTRLLVL.

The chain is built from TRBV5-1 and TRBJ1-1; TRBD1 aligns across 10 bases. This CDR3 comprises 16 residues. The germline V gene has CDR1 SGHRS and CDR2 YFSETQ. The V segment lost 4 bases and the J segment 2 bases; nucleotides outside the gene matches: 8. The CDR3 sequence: CASSTRDRGRNTEAFF. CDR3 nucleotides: TGCGCCAGCAGCACCCGGGACAGGGGAAGAAACACTGAAGCTTTCTTT.

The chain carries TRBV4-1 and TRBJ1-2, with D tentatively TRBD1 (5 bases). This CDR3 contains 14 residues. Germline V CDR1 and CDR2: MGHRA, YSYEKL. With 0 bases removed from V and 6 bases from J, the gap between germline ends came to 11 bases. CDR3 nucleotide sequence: TGCGCCAGCAGCCAAGAGGGGGTACGTGATGGCTACACCTTC. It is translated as CASSQEGVRDGYTF.

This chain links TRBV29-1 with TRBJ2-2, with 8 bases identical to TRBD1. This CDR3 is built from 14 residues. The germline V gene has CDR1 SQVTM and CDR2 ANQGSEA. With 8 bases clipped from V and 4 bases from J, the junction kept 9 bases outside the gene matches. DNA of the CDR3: TGCAGCACCAAAGGACAGGGTCTCACCGGGGAGCTGTTTTTT. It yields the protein CSTKGQGLTGELFF.

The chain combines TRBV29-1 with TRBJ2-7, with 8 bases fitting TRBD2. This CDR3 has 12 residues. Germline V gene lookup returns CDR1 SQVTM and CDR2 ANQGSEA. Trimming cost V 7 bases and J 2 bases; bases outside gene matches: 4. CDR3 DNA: TGCAGCGGCACTAGCGGCCCCTACGAGCAGTACTTC. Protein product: CSGTSGPYEQYF.

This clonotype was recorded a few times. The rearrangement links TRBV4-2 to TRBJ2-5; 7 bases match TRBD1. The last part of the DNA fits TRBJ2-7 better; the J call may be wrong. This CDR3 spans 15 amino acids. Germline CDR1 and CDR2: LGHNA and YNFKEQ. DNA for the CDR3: TGTGCCAGCAGCCAAGTCCTAGGACAGGAATACGAGCAGTACTTC. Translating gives CASSQVLGQEYEQYF.

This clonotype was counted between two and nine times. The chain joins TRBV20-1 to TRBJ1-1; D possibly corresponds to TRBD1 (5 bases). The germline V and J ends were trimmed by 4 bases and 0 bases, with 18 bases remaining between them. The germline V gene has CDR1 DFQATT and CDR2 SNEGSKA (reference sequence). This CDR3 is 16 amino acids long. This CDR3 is CSATPRGWSMNTEAFF. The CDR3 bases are TGCAGTGCTACTCCAAGGGGATGGAGCATGAACACTGAAGCTTTCTTT.

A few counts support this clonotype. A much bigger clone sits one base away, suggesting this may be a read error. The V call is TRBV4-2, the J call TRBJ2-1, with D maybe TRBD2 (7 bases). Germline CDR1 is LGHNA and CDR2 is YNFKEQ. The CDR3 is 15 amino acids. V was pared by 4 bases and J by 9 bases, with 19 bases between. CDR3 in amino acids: CASSREMGEGGEQFF. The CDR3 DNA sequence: TGTGCCAGCAGCCGAGAAATGGGGGAGGGGGGTGAGCAGTTCTTC.

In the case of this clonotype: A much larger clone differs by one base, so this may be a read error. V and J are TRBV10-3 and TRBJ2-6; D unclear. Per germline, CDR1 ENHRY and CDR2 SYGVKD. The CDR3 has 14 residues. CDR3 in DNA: TGTGCCGTCAGCGCAGACTCTGGGGCCAACGTCCTGACTTTC. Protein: CAVSADSGANVLTF.

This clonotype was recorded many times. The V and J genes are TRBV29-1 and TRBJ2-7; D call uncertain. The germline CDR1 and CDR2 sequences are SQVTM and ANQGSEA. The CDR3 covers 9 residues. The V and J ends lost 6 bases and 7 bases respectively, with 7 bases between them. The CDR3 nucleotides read TGCAGCGTCGCCAGGGAGCAGTACTTC. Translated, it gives CSVAREQYF.

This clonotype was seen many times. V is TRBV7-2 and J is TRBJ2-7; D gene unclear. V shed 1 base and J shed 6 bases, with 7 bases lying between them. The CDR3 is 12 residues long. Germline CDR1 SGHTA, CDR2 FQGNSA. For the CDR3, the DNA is TGTGCCAGCAGCTTAGAAATTGGCGAGCAGTACTTC. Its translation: CASSLEIGEQYF.

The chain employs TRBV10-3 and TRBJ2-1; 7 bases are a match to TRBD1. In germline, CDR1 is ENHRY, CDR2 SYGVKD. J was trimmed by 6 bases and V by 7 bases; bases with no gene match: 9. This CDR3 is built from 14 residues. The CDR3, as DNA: TGTGCCATCATCCCGGGACAGCAACCCAATGAGCAGTTCTTC. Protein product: CAIIPGQQPNEQFF.

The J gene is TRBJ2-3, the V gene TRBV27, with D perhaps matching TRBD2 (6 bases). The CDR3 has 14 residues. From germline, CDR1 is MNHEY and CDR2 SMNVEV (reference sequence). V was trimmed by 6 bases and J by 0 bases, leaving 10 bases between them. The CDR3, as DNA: TGTGCCAGCAGACGAGCGGGTAGCACAGATACGCAGTATTTT. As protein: CASRRAGSTDTQYF.

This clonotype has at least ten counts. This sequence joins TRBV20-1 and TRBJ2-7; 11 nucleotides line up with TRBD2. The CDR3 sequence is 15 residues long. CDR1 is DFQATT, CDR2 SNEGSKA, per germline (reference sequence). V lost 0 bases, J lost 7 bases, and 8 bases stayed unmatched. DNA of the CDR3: TGCAGTGCTAGAGATTATCGTGGACTAGCGGGTGAGCAGTACTTC. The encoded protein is CSARDYRGLAGEQYF.

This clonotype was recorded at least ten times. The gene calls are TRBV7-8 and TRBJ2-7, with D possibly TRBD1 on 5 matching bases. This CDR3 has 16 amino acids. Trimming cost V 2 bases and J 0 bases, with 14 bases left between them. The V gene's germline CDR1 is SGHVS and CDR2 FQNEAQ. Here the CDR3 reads CASSLLTGVSSYEQYF. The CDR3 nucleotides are TGTGCCAGCAGCTTACTCACAGGCGTCAGCTCCTACGAGCAGTACTTC.

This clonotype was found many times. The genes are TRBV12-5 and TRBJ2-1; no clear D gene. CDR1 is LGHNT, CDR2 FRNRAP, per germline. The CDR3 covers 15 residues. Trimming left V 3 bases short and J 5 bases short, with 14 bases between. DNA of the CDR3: TGTGCTAGTGGTTTAGGACCCGTCGCTCACAATGAGCAGTTCTTC. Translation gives CASGLGPVAHNEQFF.

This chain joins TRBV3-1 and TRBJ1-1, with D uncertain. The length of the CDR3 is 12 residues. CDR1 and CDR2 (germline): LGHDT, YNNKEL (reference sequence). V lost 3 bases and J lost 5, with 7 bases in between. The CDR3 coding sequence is TGTGCCAGCAGCCAGGTGGGGACTGAAGCTTTCTTT. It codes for CASSQVGTEAFF.

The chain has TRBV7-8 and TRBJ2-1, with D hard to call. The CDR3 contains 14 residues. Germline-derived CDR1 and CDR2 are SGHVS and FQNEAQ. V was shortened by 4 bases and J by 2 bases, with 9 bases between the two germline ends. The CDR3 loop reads CASSSEPTYNEQFF. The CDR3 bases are TGTGCCAGCAGCTCGGAGCCAACCTACAATGAGCAGTTCTTC.

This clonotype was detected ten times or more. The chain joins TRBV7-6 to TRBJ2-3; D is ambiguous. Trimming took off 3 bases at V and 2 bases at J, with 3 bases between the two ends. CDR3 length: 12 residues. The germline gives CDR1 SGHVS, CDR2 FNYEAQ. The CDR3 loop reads CASSFLTDTQYF. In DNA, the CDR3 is TGTGCCAGCAGCTTTCTCACAGATACGCAGTATTTT.

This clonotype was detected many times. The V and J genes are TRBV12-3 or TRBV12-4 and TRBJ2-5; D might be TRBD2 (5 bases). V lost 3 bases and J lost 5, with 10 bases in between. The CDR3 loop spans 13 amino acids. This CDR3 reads CASSFGRRETQYF. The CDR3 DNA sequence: TGTGCCAGCAGTTTCGGTCGGAGGGAGACCCAGTACTTC.

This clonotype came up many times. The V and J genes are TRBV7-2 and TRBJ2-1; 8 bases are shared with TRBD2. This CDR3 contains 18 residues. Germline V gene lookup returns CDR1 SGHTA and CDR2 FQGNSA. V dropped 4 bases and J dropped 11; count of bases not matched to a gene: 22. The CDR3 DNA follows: TGTGCCAGCAGCTGGCGGCCAGCGGGAGTCCCTTCCCCCCAGCAGCAGTTCTTC. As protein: CASSWRPAGVPSPQQQFF.

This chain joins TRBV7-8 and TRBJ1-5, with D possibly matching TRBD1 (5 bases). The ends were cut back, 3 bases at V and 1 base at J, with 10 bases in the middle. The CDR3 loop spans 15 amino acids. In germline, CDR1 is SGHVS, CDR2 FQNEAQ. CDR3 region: CASSLGPKSNQPQHF. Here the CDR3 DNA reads TGTGCCAGCAGCTTGGGACCGAAGAGCAATCAGCCCCAGCATTTT.

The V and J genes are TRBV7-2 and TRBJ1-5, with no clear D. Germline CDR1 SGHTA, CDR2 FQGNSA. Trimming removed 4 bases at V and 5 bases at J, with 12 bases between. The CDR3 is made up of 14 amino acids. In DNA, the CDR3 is TGTGCCAGCAGCTCCGTGGCCGGGGATCAGCCCCAGCATTTT. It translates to CASSSVAGDQPQHF.

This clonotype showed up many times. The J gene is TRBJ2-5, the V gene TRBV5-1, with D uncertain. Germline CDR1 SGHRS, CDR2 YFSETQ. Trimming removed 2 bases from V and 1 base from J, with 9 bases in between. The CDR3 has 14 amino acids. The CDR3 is CASSFRTAQETQYF. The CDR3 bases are TGCGCCAGCAGCTTTAGGACGGCCCAAGAGACCCAGTACTTC.

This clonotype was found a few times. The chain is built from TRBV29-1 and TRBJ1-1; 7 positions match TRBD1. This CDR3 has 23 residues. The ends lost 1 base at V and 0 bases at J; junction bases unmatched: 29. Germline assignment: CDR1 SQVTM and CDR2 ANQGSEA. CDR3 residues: CSVEALPTYIPGQVGPMNTEAFF. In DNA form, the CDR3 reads TGCAGCGTTGAAGCCCTCCCTACCTACATCCCCGGACAGGTCGGCCCCATGAACACTGAAGCTTTCTTT.

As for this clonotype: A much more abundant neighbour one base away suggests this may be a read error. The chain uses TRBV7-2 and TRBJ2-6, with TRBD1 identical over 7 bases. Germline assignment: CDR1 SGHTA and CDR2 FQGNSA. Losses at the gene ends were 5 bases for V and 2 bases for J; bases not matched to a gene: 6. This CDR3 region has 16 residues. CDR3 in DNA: TGTGCCAGCAGCCCTGGGACAGAGGCTGGGGCCAACGTCCTGACTTTC. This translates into CASSPGTEAGANVLTF.

The CDR3 protein is CASSVDGGQGAFTEAFF. For the CDR3, the DNA is TGTGCCAGCAGCGTAGACGGGGGGCAGGGGGCTTTCACTGAAGCTTTCTTT. The chain uses TRBV9 and TRBJ1-1; 8 nucleotides match TRBD1. The CDR3 length is 17 residues. The V gene's germline CDR1 is SGDLS and CDR2 YYNGEE. The trim removed 0 bases at V and 4 bases at J, leaving 11 bases unmatched.

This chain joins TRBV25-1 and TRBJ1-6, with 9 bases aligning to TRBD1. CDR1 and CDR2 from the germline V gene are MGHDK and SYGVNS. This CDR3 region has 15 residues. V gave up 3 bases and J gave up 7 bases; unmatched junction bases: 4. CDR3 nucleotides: TGTGCCAGCAGTGAGCAGACAGGGGGAAATTCACCCCTCCACTTT. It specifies CASSEQTGGNSPLHF.